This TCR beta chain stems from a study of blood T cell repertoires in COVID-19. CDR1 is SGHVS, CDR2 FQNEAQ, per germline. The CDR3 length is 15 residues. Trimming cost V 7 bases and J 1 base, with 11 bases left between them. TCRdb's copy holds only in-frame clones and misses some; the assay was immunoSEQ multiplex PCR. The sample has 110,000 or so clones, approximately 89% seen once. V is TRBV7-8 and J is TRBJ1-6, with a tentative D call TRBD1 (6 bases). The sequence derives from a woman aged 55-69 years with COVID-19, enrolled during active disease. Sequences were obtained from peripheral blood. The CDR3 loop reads CASIKGGSYNSPLHF. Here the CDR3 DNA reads TGTGCCAGCATCAAAGGGGGATCCTATAATTCACCCCTCCACTTT.